These T cell receptor beta chains were read from a single sample in a study of response to subunit inactivated influenza vaccine. TCRdb called the RT-PCR reads again in MiXCR, with one record for every CDR3 protein. Among over 750,000 distinct CDR3 sequences listed, 21% were seen once. The sample here was PBMCs from blood, taken less than 6 days after vaccination. These receptors were taken from a man aged 45 to 65 who received an inactivated influenza vaccine. Both conserved end residues are part of each CDR3. The D gene is left open where the match is weak. Clone size is given for some rows only: seen once, a few or many times, or a class if the clone is expanded.

J gene: TRBJ2-7
V gene: TRBV28
clone size: -
D gene: -
CDR3 DNA: TGTGCCAGCAGTTTCAGGGAAATCCTCTTAAACGAGCAGTACTTC
CDR3 protein: CASSFREILLNEQYF

J gene: TRBJ2-7
V gene: TRBV20-1
clone size: few
D gene: TRBD2
CDR3 DNA: TGCAGTGCTAGAGTCTCGGGGGGGACCTACGAGCAGTACTTC
CDR3 protein: CSARVSGGTYEQYF

J gene: TRBJ2-4
V gene: TRBV6-2/TRBV6-3
clone size: -
D gene: TRBD2
CDR3 DNA: TGTGCCAGCAGTTACTCAACTAGCGGGAGGGTCGACTTAAACATTCAGTACTTC
CDR3 protein: CASSYSTSGRVDLNIQYF

J gene: TRBJ2-7
V gene: TRBV4-3
clone size: many
D gene: -
CDR3 DNA: TGCGCCAGCAGTCAGGGGGGAGGCTACGAGCAGTACTTC
CDR3 protein: CASSQGGGYEQYF

J gene: TRBJ2-5
V gene: TRBV3-1
clone size: -
D gene: TRBD2
CDR3 DNA: TGTGCCAGCAGCCTACTGCGGGGGGGACAAGAGACCCAGTACTTC
CDR3 protein: CASSLLRGGQETQYF

J gene: TRBJ2-4
V gene: TRBV5-6
clone size: many
D gene: -
CDR3 DNA: TGTGCCAGCAGCTTTTTGGACAGTTCCAAAAACATTCAGTACTTC
CDR3 protein: CASSFLDSSKNIQYF

J gene: TRBJ2-7
V gene: TRBV28
clone size: many
D gene: -
CDR3 DNA: TGTGCCAGCAGTGGGACGGGAAGCTCCTACGAGCAGTACTTC
CDR3 protein: CASSGTGSSYEQYF

J gene: TRBJ2-5
V gene: TRBV20-1
clone size: many
D gene: -
CDR3 DNA: TGCAGTGCTAGAGATCTCCAGGGAGAGACCCAGTACTTC
CDR3 protein: CSARDLQGETQYF

J gene: TRBJ2-1
V gene: TRBV5-1
clone size: -
D gene: TRBD1
CDR3 DNA: TGCGCCAGCAGCTTGGGAGGGACAGGACATTACAATGAGCAGTTCTTC
CDR3 protein: CASSLGGTGHYNEQFF

J gene: TRBJ2-6
V gene: TRBV11-2
clone size: few
D gene: -
CDR3 DNA: TGTGCCAGCAGCTTATTGCTGAGATCGGGTGGGGCCAACGTCCTGACTTTC
CDR3 protein: CASSLLLRSGGANVLTF

J gene: TRBJ2-2
V gene: TRBV20-1
clone size: -
D gene: -
CDR3 DNA: TGCAGTGCCAGACCTTATGACAGGACGAACACCGGGGAGCTGTTTTTT
CDR3 protein: CSARPYDRTNTGELFF

J gene: TRBJ1-6
V gene: TRBV20-1
clone size: few
D gene: TRBD1
CDR3 DNA: TGCAGTGCTATCCCGGGACAGGCAAATTCACCCCTCCACTTT
CDR3 protein: CSAIPGQANSPLHF

J gene: TRBJ2-3
V gene: TRBV20-1
clone size: few
D gene: -
CDR3 DNA: TGCAGTGCTAGGGGGATTAGGGATACGCAGTATTTT
CDR3 protein: CSARGIRDTQYF

J gene: TRBJ2-7
V gene: TRBV27
clone size: few
D gene: TRBD2
CDR3 DNA: TGTGCCAGCAGTCCTAGCGGGGGGAGAACCTACGAGCAGTACTTC
CDR3 protein: CASSPSGGRTYEQYF

J gene: TRBJ2-1
V gene: TRBV29-1
clone size: few
D gene: -
CDR3 DNA: TGCAGCGTTTCGGGGGGCCCCTACAATGAGCAGTTCTTC
CDR3 protein: CSVSGGPYNEQFF

J gene: TRBJ2-1
V gene: TRBV20-1
clone size: -
D gene: -
CDR3 DNA: TGCAGTGCTCCTACACACAACGTCAATGAGCAGTTCTTC
CDR3 protein: CSAPTHNVNEQFF

J gene: TRBJ1-1
V gene: TRBV11-1
clone size: -
D gene: -
CDR3 DNA: TGTGCCAGCAGCCCCGGGGTCCTCTGTGAAGCTTTCTTT
CDR3 protein: CASSPGVLCEAFF

J gene: TRBJ2-1
V gene: TRBV30
clone size: once
D gene: TRBD1
CDR3 DNA: TGTGCCTGGAGTACCCGACGGGACAGATACAATGAGCAGTTCTTC
CDR3 protein: CAWSTRRDRYNEQFF

J gene: TRBJ2-7
V gene: TRBV11-2
clone size: few
D gene: TRBD2
CDR3 DNA: TGTGCCAGCAGCTTAGACGGGACTAGCGGGAGAAAGGACGAGCAGTACTTC
CDR3 protein: CASSLDGTSGRKDEQYF

J gene: TRBJ2-3
V gene: TRBV27
clone size: -
D gene: -
CDR3 DNA: TGTGCCAGCAGCCTTAGGATGGGGGCCGGAAACACAGATACGCAGTATTTT
CDR3 protein: CASSLRMGAGNTDTQYF

J gene: TRBJ2-5
V gene: TRBV4-3
clone size: -
D gene: -
CDR3 DNA: TGCGCCAGCAGCCAAGATGGAAGGGGGGAGGAGACCCAGTACTTC
CDR3 protein: CASSQDGRGEETQYF

J gene: TRBJ1-4
V gene: TRBV7-9
clone size: few
D gene: -
CDR3 DNA: TGTGCCAGCAGCCCCCGGGGGAATAATGAAAAACTGTTTTTT
CDR3 protein: CASSPRGNNEKLFF

J gene: TRBJ2-1
V gene: TRBV6-1
clone size: many
D gene: -
CDR3 DNA: TGTGCCAGCAGCGTAGTATTAGGGGGTAATAAAGAGCAGTTCTTC
CDR3 protein: CASSVVLGGNKEQFF

J gene: TRBJ1-2
V gene: TRBV21-1
clone size: many
D gene: -
CDR3 DNA: TGTGCCAGCAGCAGTAGACAGCACCTTAACTATGGCTACACCTTC
CDR3 protein: CASSSRQHLNYGYTF

J gene: TRBJ2-1
V gene: TRBV6-1
clone size: many
D gene: TRBD2
CDR3 DNA: TGTGCCAGCAGCCTTAACGGGAGGTCCTACAATGAGCAGTTCTTC
CDR3 protein: CASSLNGRSYNEQFF

J gene: TRBJ2-2
V gene: TRBV4-3
clone size: -
D gene: TRBD2
CDR3 DNA: TGCGCCAGCAGCCGACGACTAGCGGGGGACCCCGAGGAGCTGTTTTTT
CDR3 protein: CASSRRLAGDPEELFF

J gene: TRBJ2-2
V gene: TRBV4-3
clone size: -
D gene: TRBD2
CDR3 DNA: TGCGCCAGCAGCCAAGTACCTAGCGGGACCCCCGGGGAGCTGTTTTTT
CDR3 protein: CASSQVPSGTPGELFF

J gene: TRBJ2-2
V gene: TRBV29-1
clone size: -
D gene: TRBD2
CDR3 DNA: TGCAGCGTCATTACTAGCGGCGGGGAGATGTTTTTT
CDR3 protein: CSVITSGGEMFF

J gene: TRBJ2-1
V gene: TRBV27
clone size: many
D gene: TRBD1
CDR3 DNA: TGTGCCAGCAGCTCCGGGACAGGGGCCTACAATGAGCAGTTCTTC
CDR3 protein: CASSSGTGAYNEQFF

J gene: TRBJ2-1
V gene: TRBV3-1
clone size: -
D gene: -
CDR3 DNA: TGTGCCAGCAGCCAAGAGTATTTCCTCTACAATGAGCAGTTCTTC
CDR3 protein: CASSQEYFLYNEQFF

J gene: TRBJ1-1
V gene: TRBV20-1
clone size: -
D gene: -
CDR3 DNA: TGCAGTGCCCTAAGATTACAGGGATCCACTGAAGCTTTCTTT
CDR3 protein: CSALRLQGSTEAFF

J gene: TRBJ2-3
V gene: TRBV12-3/TRBV12-4
clone size: -
D gene: -
CDR3 DNA: TGTGCCAGCAGTTCCTTGACGACGGCAGATACGCAGTATTTT
CDR3 protein: CASSSLTTADTQYF

J gene: TRBJ2-2
V gene: TRBV29-1
clone size: many
D gene: -
CDR3 DNA: TGCAGCGTTGACCTTTCATCAGGGGCTTTCGGGGAGCTGTTTTTT
CDR3 protein: CSVDLSSGAFGELFF

J gene: TRBJ2-3
V gene: TRBV6-1
clone size: few
D gene: TRBD2
CDR3 DNA: TGTGCCAGCACCTCGGGACTAGCGAGAGTCCATTTGACAGATACGCAGTATTTT
CDR3 protein: CASTSGLARVHLTDTQYF

J gene: TRBJ2-3
V gene: TRBV5-1
clone size: -
D gene: TRBD2
CDR3 DNA: TGCGCCAGCAGCTTGTCGTCTAGCGGTTATTCGGATACGCAGTATTTT
CDR3 protein: CASSLSSSGYSDTQYF

J gene: TRBJ2-7
V gene: TRBV7-9
clone size: many
D gene: -
CDR3 DNA: TGTGCCAGCAGCTCCGACCGGGACGGTACCTACGAGCAGTACTTC
CDR3 protein: CASSSDRDGTYEQYF

J gene: TRBJ2-2
V gene: TRBV5-1
clone size: many
D gene: TRBD1
CDR3 DNA: TGCGCCAGCAGCTTGGCAGGGGGCAGCACCGGGGAGCTGTTTTTT
CDR3 protein: CASSLAGGSTGELFF

J gene: TRBJ2-1
V gene: TRBV4-3
clone size: -
D gene: -
CDR3 DNA: TGCGCCAGCAGCCAAGAGGACAGCCGATATTCCTACAATGAGCAGTTCTTC
CDR3 protein: CASSQEDSRYSYNEQFF

J gene: TRBJ2-1
V gene: TRBV7-3
clone size: -
D gene: -
CDR3 DNA: TGTGCCAGCAGCTTGGACTATAACAATGAGCAGTTCTTC
CDR3 protein: CASSLDYNNEQFF

J gene: TRBJ2-5
V gene: TRBV20-1
clone size: -
D gene: -
CDR3 DNA: TGCAGAGCCGATCAGGGGATGGGGGGGACCCAGTACTTC
CDR3 protein: CRADQGMGGTQYF

J gene: TRBJ2-2
V gene: TRBV6-1
clone size: -
D gene: -
CDR3 DNA: TGTGCCAGCAGCCAGGAACCCTACACCGGGGAGCTGTTTTTT
CDR3 protein: CASSQEPYTGELFF

J gene: TRBJ2-5
V gene: TRBV5-5
clone size: -
D gene: TRBD1
CDR3 DNA: TGTGCCAGCAGCTCGATGACAGGGGAAGAGACCCAGTACTTC
CDR3 protein: CASSSMTGEETQYF

J gene: TRBJ2-1
V gene: TRBV5-1
clone size: few
D gene: -
CDR3 DNA: TGCGCCAGCAGCATAAGGACGGAATACAATGAGCAGTTCTTC
CDR3 protein: CASSIRTEYNEQFF

J gene: TRBJ2-2
V gene: TRBV5-1
clone size: many
D gene: -
CDR3 DNA: TGTGCCAGCAGTCTACAGGGTTACACCGGGGAGCTGTTTTTT
CDR3 protein: CASSLQGYTGELFF

J gene: TRBJ2-3
V gene: TRBV15
clone size: -
D gene: TRBD2
CDR3 DNA: TGTGCCACCAGCCGAGCGCTAGCGGGGACGGTGGATACGCAGTATTTT
CDR3 protein: CATSRALAGTVDTQYF

J gene: TRBJ1-1
V gene: TRBV10-3
clone size: -
D gene: -
CDR3 DNA: TGTGCCATCAGTGCCTCCTCCAACACTGAAGCTTTCTTT
CDR3 protein: CAISASSNTEAFF

J gene: TRBJ1-1
V gene: TRBV6-5
clone size: few
D gene: -
CDR3 DNA: TGTGCCAGCAGTTACTCGCCATCCCAGAACACTGAAGCTTTCTTT
CDR3 protein: CASSYSPSQNTEAFF

J gene: TRBJ1-3
V gene: TRBV12-3/TRBV12-4
clone size: many
D gene: -
CDR3 DNA: TGTGCCAGCAGTACCTCAGGGAGCGGGGGGAGCACCATATATTTT
CDR3 protein: CASSTSGSGGSTIYF

J gene: TRBJ2-7
V gene: TRBV28
clone size: many
D gene: -
CDR3 DNA: TGTGCCAGTGACAGGTCGGGGTCCTACGAGCAGTACTTC
CDR3 protein: CASDRSGSYEQYF

J gene: TRBJ2-5
V gene: TRBV20-1
clone size: few
D gene: -
CDR3 DNA: TGCAGTGCTAGAAATCCGGGACGCCTTAGGGAGACCCAGTACTTC
CDR3 protein: CSARNPGRLRETQYF

J gene: TRBJ2-4
V gene: TRBV18
clone size: -
D gene: -
CDR3 DNA: TGTGCCAGCTCCCTGGCCGTTACTCTAGCCAAAAACATTCAGTACTTC
CDR3 protein: CASSLAVTLAKNIQYF

J gene: TRBJ2-1
V gene: TRBV10-2
clone size: few
D gene: TRBD2
CDR3 DNA: TGCGCCAGCAGTGTTCGGGCGGGAGTACAGAATGAGCAGTTCTTC
CDR3 protein: CASSVRAGVQNEQFF

J gene: TRBJ2-1
V gene: TRBV12-3/TRBV12-4
clone size: many
D gene: TRBD2
CDR3 DNA: TGTGCCAGCCGGAGCGGGGGGAACAGTGAGCAGTTCTTC
CDR3 protein: CASRSGGNSEQFF

J gene: TRBJ1-2
V gene: TRBV5-5
clone size: -
D gene: -
CDR3 DNA: TGTGCCAGCAGCATACCCAGGGCTCCTAACTATGGCTACACCTTC
CDR3 protein: CASSIPRAPNYGYTF

J gene: TRBJ1-6
V gene: TRBV5-1
clone size: few
D gene: -
CDR3 DNA: TGCGCCAGCAGCTTGCCAGAAATAAATTCACCCCTCCACTTT
CDR3 protein: CASSLPEINSPLHF